This TCR beta chain is drawn from a study of T cell repertoires in cytomegalovirus infection (dated by TCRdb to the late 2010s). Broadly, across the study: Recently identified HLA-C-restricted CMV epitopes, whose presentation resists viral immunomodulation, were targeted by peptide stimulations together with well-studied HLA-B-restricted epitopes. Donor HLA type was relevant to the analysis, as public TCR beta signatures indicated carriage of CMV infection together with the matching HLA type. What the study reported, not specific to this receptor: In both this cohort and an independent cohort of more than 350 donors, the cumulative frequency of public TCR beta family members distinguished carriers of CMV infection plus the relevant HLA type. The ex vivo response was dominated by HLA-C-restricted CMV-specific TCR beta clonotypes, which also provided the single most frequent clonotype in two of eight donors.

Including the terminal cysteine and phenylalanine, the CDR3 comprises 17 residues. The read is trimmed to its CDR3 DNA, 51 bases read in frame from base 1. CDR1 SGHTA and CDR2 FQGNSA were looked up in the germline V gene. The germline V end is reduced by 4 bases and the J end by 8 bases; junction bases left unmatched: 12. TCRdb lists the instrument as Illumina HiSeq 1500. The public reads were reprocessed in TCRdb via fastp at Q25 and MiXCR, keeping in-frame beta chains. All rows with the same CDR3 protein become a single entry with the most common DNA and genes. The sample includes around 540,000 distinct CDR3 sequences, with roughly a third observed a single time. 15% to 20% of the sample comes from the top ten. About this clonotype: It lacks a known antigen. Base quality data are lacking; no much larger clone is found one base away.

The treatment or condition label on this specimen signifies: in vitro stimulation with specific CMV peptide epitopes to enrich CMV-specific T cells. Here the chain combines TRBV7-2 and TRBJ2-1; 12 junctional bases match TRBD2. The material sequenced was cultured PBMCs, taken from culture after CMV antigen stimulation. The clonotype comes from a human donor in good health (CMV status not recorded). Some clones in this sample may be carry-over from other donors' samples. The CDR3 reads as follows: CASSSLVSGTSGYEQFF. The bases are TGTGCCAGCAGCTCCCTCGTTTCCGGGACTAGCGGGTATGAGCAGTTCTTC.